This T cell receptor (beta chain) was sequenced for a study of PD-1 blockade in classical Hodgkin lymphoma. Study-wide results and limits: The study found that TCR diversity rose significantly by C4D1 in CD4+ but not CD8+ cells.

Sequencing was performed with immunoSEQ multiplex PCR; in TCRdb, only in-frame clones are kept and a portion is missing. The sample carries under 100,000 clones, 65% to 85% recorded once. Each patient experienced a relapse that followed autologous stem cell transplantation, and brentuximab vedotin exposure varied. Classification of best responses gave complete response, partial response or progressive disease. About this clone itself: The antigen remains undetermined.

The CDR3 totals 13 residues. Germline V gene lookup returns CDR1 MNHEY and CDR2 SVGAGI. Trimming took 7 bases from V and 2 from J; bases not matched to a gene: 5. This clonotype was obtained from a human donor with classical Hodgkin lymphoma. V gene TRBV6-5 combines with J gene TRBJ2-7; 7 nucleotides match TRBD2. The source material was peripheral blood mononuclear cells (PBMCs), sampled at baseline. The CDR3 protein is CASTPGGPYEQYF. In nucleotides, the CDR3 is TGTGCCAGCACTCCGGGGGGACCCTACGAGCAGTACTTC.